This T cell receptor delta chain was documented in a study of human gamma delta and Vdelta1 T cells. TCRdb reanalyzed the PCR reads using CATT. Seen here are around 6,000 delta-chain clones, about a tenth observed once, and the top ten hold about 14%. Germline V gene data show CDR1 as TSWWSYY and CDR2 as QGS. The CDR3 contains 20 residues. V gave up 4 bases and J gave up 0 bases, with 27 bases separating them. Concerning this clone: A far larger clone is one base from this, pointing to a likely read error. Other DNA sequences from this sample encode an identical CDR3 as well.

Sequenced material: naive CD27+ Vdelta1 gamma-delta T cells from blood. The chain is built from TRDV1 and TRDJ1; D might be TRDD3 (6 bases). The TCR originated in a human donor in good health. The CDR3 here is CALGVLFRTGRPSYTDKLIF. The CDR3 coding sequence is TGTGCTCTTGGGGTCCTCTTTCGTACTGGGAGGCCCAGTTACACCGATAAACTCATCTTT.